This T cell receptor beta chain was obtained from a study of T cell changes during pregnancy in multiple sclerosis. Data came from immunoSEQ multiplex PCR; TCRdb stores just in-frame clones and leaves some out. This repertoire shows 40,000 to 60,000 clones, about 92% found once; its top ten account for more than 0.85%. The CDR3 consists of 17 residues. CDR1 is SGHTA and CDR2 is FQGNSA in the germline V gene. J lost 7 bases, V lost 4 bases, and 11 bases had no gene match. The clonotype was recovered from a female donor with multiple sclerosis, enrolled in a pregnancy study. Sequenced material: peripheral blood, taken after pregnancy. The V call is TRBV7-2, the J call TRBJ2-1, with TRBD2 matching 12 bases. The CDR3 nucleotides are TGTGCCAGCAGCTCACGTCATACTAGCGGGGGGAGGAATGAGCAGTTCTTC. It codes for CASSSRHTSGGRNEQFF.